This T cell receptor beta chain derives from a study of CD8 T cells in ankylosing spondylitis. Whole-study results and caveats: Some motif variants had been reported before (in reactive arthritis synovial fluid and blood). Ankylosing spondylitis blood seemed to carry a telltale TCR beta motif made of about 8 highly homologous variants.

Construction of TCR beta libraries was performed using quantitative 5'-RACE with molecular barcodes. TCRdb re-called the 5' RACE reads through MiXCR, storing one row per CDR3 protein. The table shows hundreds of thousands of distinct CDR3 sequences, with 10% to 15% occurring only once. This clonotype was recorded a few times. What it binds is unknown. The CDR3 has 14 residues. CDR1 and CDR2 (germline): LNHNV, YYDKDF (reference sequence). Trimming took 7 bases from V and 3 from J, leaving 12 bases between them. The chain employs TRBV15 and TRBJ2-2; D uncertain. This clonotype originated in a male donor with ankylosing spondylitis. Sequenced sample: blood, either unsorted or a sorted T cell fraction (not recorded which). The CDR3, as DNA: TGTGCCACCAACGCGGTAGATTACACCGGGGAGCTGTTTTTT. Protein sequence: CATNAVDYTGELFF.